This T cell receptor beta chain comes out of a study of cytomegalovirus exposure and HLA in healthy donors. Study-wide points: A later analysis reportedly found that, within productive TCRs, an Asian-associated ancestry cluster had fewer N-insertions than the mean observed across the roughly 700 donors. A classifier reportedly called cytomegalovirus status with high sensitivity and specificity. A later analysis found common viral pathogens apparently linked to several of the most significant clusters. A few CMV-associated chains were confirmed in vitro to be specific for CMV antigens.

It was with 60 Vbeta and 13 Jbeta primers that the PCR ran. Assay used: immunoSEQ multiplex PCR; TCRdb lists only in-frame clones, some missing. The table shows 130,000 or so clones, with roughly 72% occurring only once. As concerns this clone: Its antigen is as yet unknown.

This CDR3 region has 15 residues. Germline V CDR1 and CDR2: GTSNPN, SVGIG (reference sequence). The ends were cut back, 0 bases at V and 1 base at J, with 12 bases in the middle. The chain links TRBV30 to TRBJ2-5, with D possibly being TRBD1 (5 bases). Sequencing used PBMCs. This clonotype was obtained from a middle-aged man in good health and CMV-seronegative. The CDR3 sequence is CAWSVGSGPQETQYF. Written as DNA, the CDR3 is TGTGCCTGGAGTGTAGGGTCAGGGCCCCAAGAGACCCAGTACTTC.